Listed below are T cell receptor beta chains from one sample, sequenced in a study of regulatory T cells in long-lasting Graves disease. One entry per CDR3 protein, called by TCRdb with MiXCR from the multiplex PCR reads. Of around 400,000 distinct CDR3 sequences in the sample, about 16% are singletons; the top ten hold 22%. This material consisted of peripheral blood mononuclear cells (PBMCs), taken at new diagnosis, from a patient treated with antithyroid drugs. The receptors were sampled from a female donor with Graves disease. Each CDR3 is given with its conserved first and last residue. The D gene is left open where the match is weak. Clone size is stated in some rows and not others, as once, few, many or a class when expanded.

j_call,v_call,clone_size,d_call,cdr3_nt,cdr3_aa
TRBJ2-5,TRBV2,NA,NA,TGTGCCAGCAGTGAAGCGCTGGGAACCCAGTACTTC,CASSEALGTQYF
TRBJ2-3,TRBV10-1,many,NA,TGCGCCAGCAGTAGTACTTGGACCGAGCCAGATACGCAGTATTTT,CASSSTWTEPDTQYF
TRBJ2-4,TRBV11-2,NA,NA,TGTGCCAGCAGCGAAGACAGGGAGGGGTCCAAAAACATTCAGTACTTC,CASSEDREGSKNIQYF
TRBJ1-4,TRBV5-8,many,TRBD1,TGTGCCAGCCCCCCCCATCGCGGCAGGGGGCTTGAAAAACTGTTTTTT,CASPPHRGRGLEKLFF
TRBJ2-5,TRBV12-3/TRBV12-4,NA,TRBD1,TGTGCCAGCAGTCGGGCCGGGACAGGGCAAGAGACCCAGTACTTC,CASSRAGTGQETQYF
TRBJ2-3,TRBV5-1,many,NA,TGCGCCAGCAGCTTGGGGACCGCGGATCCAGATACGCAGTATTTT,CASSLGTADPDTQYF
TRBJ2-3,TRBV6-4,many,TRBD2,TGTGCCAGCCAACAAGCGGGAGGGTCGATGGATACGCAGTATTTT,CASQQAGGSMDTQYF
TRBJ1-1,TRBV9,many,NA,TGTGCCAGCAATTTTGGGGAGAACACTGAAGCTTTCTTT,CASNFGENTEAFF
TRBJ1-4,TRBV11-2,many,NA,TGTGCCAGCAGCCGACTTCAGGACGCCTCATATGAAAAACTGTTTTTT,CASSRLQDASYEKLFF
TRBJ1-4,TRBV9,NA,TRBD1,TGTGCCAGCAGCGACTCGACAGGGAGGTTGTACGAAAAACTGTTTTTT,CASSDSTGRLYEKLFF
TRBJ2-5,TRBV20-1,NA,NA,TGCAGTGCTCGACCGGCACCGCAAGAGACCCAGTACTTC,CSARPAPQETQYF
TRBJ1-4,TRBV12-5,NA,NA,TGTGCTAGTGGTTTCTTGGGTGGAAAACTGTTTTTT,CASGFLGGKLFF
TRBJ1-1,TRBV19,few,NA,TGTGCCAGTAGTATCCCCAGGGACACTGAAGCTTTCTTT,CASSIPRDTEAFF
TRBJ2-7,TRBV6-2/TRBV6-3,many,TRBD1,TGTGCCAGCAATCGGGACAGAACCTACGAGCAGTACTTC,CASNRDRTYEQYF
TRBJ1-6,TRBV27,many,NA,TGTGCCAGTCTAACGTCGCCCGGTGACCGCTCCCCCCTCCACTTT,CASLTSPGDRSPLHF
TRBJ1-1,TRBV12-3/TRBV12-4,many,TRBD1,TGTGCCAGCAGTTTCAGGGACAGGGGGGGGATGGCTTTCTTT,CASSFRDRGGMAFF
TRBJ1-2,TRBV10-2,NA,TRBD1,TGCGCCAGCAGTGAGGGGACAGGGTTAATCCATGGCTACACCTTC,CASSEGTGLIHGYTF
TRBJ1-2,TRBV7-9,NA,NA,TGTGCCAGCAGCTTAGTGGAAAGCATCTATGGCTACACCTTC,CASSLVESIYGYTF
TRBJ2-2,TRBV28,NA,TRBD1,TGTGCCAGCAGCCCTGACAGGGGAGCGGGGGAGCTGTTTTTT,CASSPDRGAGELFF
TRBJ1-2,TRBV20-1,NA,NA,TGCAGTGCTGGCTCGATCGACCCCCGAGGCTACACCTTC,CSAGSIDPRGYTF
TRBJ1-4,TRBV6-5,few,NA,TGTGCCAGCAGTTACAAGGGGACCTCTAATGAAAAACTGTTTTTT,CASSYKGTSNEKLFF
TRBJ1-2,TRBV12-3/TRBV12-4,many,NA,TGTGCCAGCACCCTGACAGGATACTATGGCTACACCTTC,CASTLTGYYGYTF
TRBJ1-2,TRBV4-1,NA,NA,TGCGCCAGCAGCCAAGTAGGACAGAACTATGGCTACACCTTC,CASSQVGQNYGYTF
TRBJ2-1,TRBV7-9,many,NA,TGTGCCAGCAGCTTAGCGCCTGGACAGAGCCATGAGCAGTTCTTC,CASSLAPGQSHEQFF
TRBJ2-5,TRBV6-1,many,NA,TGTGCCAGCACGACGCGGGGCTACCAAGAGACCCAGTACTTC,CASTTRGYQETQYF
TRBJ2-1,TRBV7-9,once,TRBD1,TGTGCCAGCAGCCCCGACAGGGGGCTACATGAGCAGTTCTTC,CASSPDRGLHEQFF
TRBJ2-1,TRBV5-5,NA,TRBD2,TGTGCCAGCAGCACCTCACCGACTAGCGAGGTGCAGTTCTTC,CASSTSPTSEVQFF
TRBJ2-1,TRBV7-2,many,NA,TGTGCCAGCAGCTTATTTTATGAGCAGTTCTTC,CASSLFYEQFF
TRBJ2-1,TRBV20-1,few,NA,TGCAGTGCTAGAGATTCTGGCAGGGTTCTGAACAATGAGCAGTTCTTC,CSARDSGRVLNNEQFF
TRBJ1-3,TRBV27,many,TRBD1,TGTGCCAGCAGTCCCGGGACAGGGATGGGCACCATATATTTT,CASSPGTGMGTIYF
TRBJ2-1,TRBV9,NA,TRBD2,TGTGCCAGCAGCGCAATGGGACTAGCGGACAATGAGCAGTTCTTC,CASSAMGLADNEQFF
TRBJ2-5,TRBV20-1,many,NA,TGCAGTGCTAGCTCCAGGCAAGAGACCCAGTACTTC,CSASSRQETQYF
TRBJ1-4,TRBV27,many,TRBD1,TGTGCCAGCCGGCCAGGGACAGGGGAAGGAAAACTGTTTTTT,CASRPGTGEGKLFF
TRBJ2-1,TRBV6-2/TRBV6-3,NA,TRBD2,TGTGCCAGCAGTACCTTCGCTAGCGGGTTCTACAATGAGCAGTTCTTC,CASSTFASGFYNEQFF
TRBJ2-7,TRBV9,many,NA,TGTGCCAGCAGCGTAGAAGGGGATCAGGAGGACGAGCAGTACTTC,CASSVEGDQEDEQYF
TRBJ2-2,TRBV12-3/TRBV12-4,NA,TRBD2,TGTGCCAGCAGTACCTTCGGGAGGGCCGGGGAGCTGTTTTTT,CASSTFGRAGELFF
TRBJ1-2,TRBV7-3,many,NA,TGTGCCAGCAGCTTAACCCCCGGGCCTCTGGATGGTGGCTACACCTTC,CASSLTPGPLDGGYTF